Each of the 11 T cell receptor beta chains below was sequenced from the same sample in a study of Ad26.COV2.S vaccination and SARS-CoV-2 variants. The treatment is: 15 to 20 received Ad26.COV2.S at low or high dose, single or two shots; five or six received placebo; per-sample allocation not given. Sampling occurred on day 63 after the first vaccine or placebo injection. TCRdb's table, derived via immunoSEQ multiplex PCR, lists solely in-frame clones and lacks some. The repertoire holds roughly 410,000 clones, roughly four fifths seen once, with almost 7.5% in the top ten. The input for sequencing was peripheral blood, taken in a trial of Ad26.COV2.S vaccine versus placebo. These receptors were taken from a person aged 18-60 years who received the Ad26.COV2.S COVID-19 vaccine or a placebo.

This rearrangement joins TRBV12-5 to TRBJ2-6; D is tentatively TRBD1 or TRBD2 (5 bases each). Between the trimmed V and J ends, which lost 2 bases and 0 bases, there was a span of 14 bases. The CDR3 totals 18 residues. Germline V gives CDR1 LGHNT, CDR2 FRNRAP. The CDR3 coding sequence is TGTGCTAGTGGTTTGTATCAGGGTCGGGACTCTGGGGCCAACGTCCTGACTTTC. Protein product: CASGLYQGRDSGANVLTF.

The chain has TRBV18 and TRBJ1-1; tentative D call: TRBD1 (6 bases). The CDR3 consists of 15 residues. Per germline, CDR1 KGHSH and CDR2 LQKENI. V lost 2 bases, J lost 5 bases, and 15 bases lay in between. CDR3 nucleotide sequence: TGTGCCAGCTCACCAAAGACTGGGGGCGAGACTGAAGCTTTCTTT. Its translation: CASSPKTGGETEAFF.

This rearrangement joins TRBV5-1 to TRBJ2-1, with D perhaps matching TRBD1 (5 bases). Between the trimmed V and J ends, which lost 4 bases and 8 bases, there was a span of 19 bases. Germline lookup yields CDR1 SGHRS and CDR2 YFSETQ. This CDR3 region has 15 residues. The chain's CDR3 is CASSTQTASGDEQFF. CDR3 sequence (DNA): TGCGCCAGCAGCACCCAGACAGCCTCAGGAGATGAGCAGTTCTTC.

The gene calls are TRBV7-4 and TRBJ2-1; the match to TRBD1 covers 8 bases. The CDR3 extends over 15 amino acids. V dropped 6 bases and J dropped 0; count of bases not matched to a gene: 4. Per the germline V gene, CDR1 is SGHVT and CDR2 is SQSDAQ. CDR3 region: CASSMDRASYNEQFF. Here the CDR3 DNA reads TGTGCCAGCAGTATGGACAGGGCCTCCTACAATGAGCAGTTCTTC. Using reference TRBV7-4 and TRBJ2-1 for the parts outside the CDR3, the full variable domain is GAGVSQSPRYKVAKRGRDVALRCDSISGHVTLYWYRQTLGQGSEVLTYSQSDAQRDKSGRPSGRFSAERPERSVSTLKIQRTEQGDSAVYLCASSMDRASYNEQFFGPGTRLTVL.

The V call is TRBV5-5, the J call TRBJ2-5, with TRBD2 matching over 7 bases. CDR3 length equals 15 residues. Germline V gene sequence: CDR1 SGHKS, CDR2 YYEKEE (reference sequence). V gave up 8 bases and J gave up 3 bases; unmatched junction bases: 13. DNA of the CDR3: TGTGCCAGTGCTTCCCCCTCTAGCGGAAAAGAGACCCAGTACTTC. It translates to CASASPSSGKETQYF.

This clone has a single count. V usage is TRBV6-5 and J usage is TRBJ1-5, with a possible D match to TRBD1 (5 bases). V shed 2 bases and J shed 4 bases, with 12 bases lying between them. From germline, CDR1 is MNHEY and CDR2 SVGAGI. The CDR3 extends over 15 amino acids. CDR3 DNA sequence: TGTGCCAGCAGTTACAGTACAGCAGGGAATCAGCCCCAGCATTTT. This gives the protein CASSYSTAGNQPQHF.

V usage is TRBV24-1 and J usage is TRBJ2-3; D gene ambiguous. V shed 4 bases and J shed 4 bases, with 14 bases lying between them. The length of the CDR3 is 15 residues. Looked up from germline, CDR1 is KGHDR and CDR2 is SFDVKD. The CDR3 spells CATSDPLSAPDTQYF. The CDR3 bases are TGTGCCACCAGTGACCCGCTCTCAGCACCAGATACGCAGTATTTT.

The chain couples TRBV5-1 to TRBJ1-2; 8 positions match TRBD1. The CDR3 is 15 amino acids. J gave up 3 bases and V 2 bases, and 6 bases lay outside the gene matches. The germline V gene encodes CDR1 SGHRS and CDR2 YFSETQ. Written as DNA, the CDR3 is TGCGCCAGCAGCTTACAACAGGGGGGATACTATGGCTACACCTTC. Translation: CASSLQQGGYYGYTF.

This chain joins TRBV30 and TRBJ1-1; 10 nucleotides agree with TRBD1. The CDR3 sequence is 13 residues long. CDR1 and CDR2 from the germline V gene are GTSNPN and SVGIG (reference sequence). The V segment lost 2 bases and the J segment 4 bases; nucleotides outside the gene matches: 1. DNA for the CDR3: TGTGCCTGGAGTCGGGACAGGGGCACTGAAGCTTTCTTT. Protein sequence: CAWSRDRGTEAFF.

J is TRBJ2-7 and V is TRBV4-1; D not resolved. Germline V gene data show CDR1 as MGHRA and CDR2 as YSYEKL. The V end lost 0 bases, the J end lost 6 bases, and 12 bases lay between the germline ends. The length of the CDR3 is 14 residues. This chain's CDR3 is CASSQDVSRREQYF. In DNA, the CDR3 is TGCGCCAGCAGCCAAGATGTTTCTCGGCGCGAGCAGTACTTC.

J is TRBJ2-7 and V is TRBV7-9, with TRBD1 identical over 10 bases. The CDR3 sequence is 16 residues long. Germline CDR1 reads SEHNR; CDR2 reads FQNEAQ (reference sequence). J gave up 5 bases and V 6 bases, and 13 bases lay outside the gene matches. The CDR3 sequence: CASRSSRGQGPDEQYF. CDR3 sequence (DNA): TGTGCCAGCAGGTCCTCCAGGGGACAGGGGCCCGACGAGCAGTACTTC.